This TCR beta chain was retrieved from a study of CD8+ T cells in alopecia areata. Regarding this clone: Its target is unknown.

Following extraction, RNA underwent reverse transcription to cDNA, which served as the sequencing template. TCRdb keeps only in-frame clones here, not all; method: immunoSEQ multiplex PCR. The sample has about 64,000 clones, around 47% seen once. Whole-study findings and limits: More clonal than normal scalp was lesional scalp, particularly alopecia totalis/universalis. Alphabeta T cells residing in normal skin are also sequenced in scalp samples. In patients, TCRs were shared less clearly than in mice, and HLA may possibly be involved.

PBMCs provided sorted CD4+ and CD8+ T cells. Trimming removed 0 bases from V and 3 bases from J, with 10 bases in between. The CDR3 length is 14 residues. CDR1 is SGDLS and CDR2 is YYNGEE in the germline V gene. Source material: NKG2D-low CD8+ T cells sorted from blood. The sequence was collected from a human donor with alopecia areata. V usage is TRBV9 and J usage is TRBJ2-7; possibly TRBD1 for D (6 bases). The CDR3 DNA follows: TGTGCCAGCAGCGTAGAGGGGGTAGGCTACGAGCAGTACTTC. It yields the protein CASSVEGVGYEQYF.